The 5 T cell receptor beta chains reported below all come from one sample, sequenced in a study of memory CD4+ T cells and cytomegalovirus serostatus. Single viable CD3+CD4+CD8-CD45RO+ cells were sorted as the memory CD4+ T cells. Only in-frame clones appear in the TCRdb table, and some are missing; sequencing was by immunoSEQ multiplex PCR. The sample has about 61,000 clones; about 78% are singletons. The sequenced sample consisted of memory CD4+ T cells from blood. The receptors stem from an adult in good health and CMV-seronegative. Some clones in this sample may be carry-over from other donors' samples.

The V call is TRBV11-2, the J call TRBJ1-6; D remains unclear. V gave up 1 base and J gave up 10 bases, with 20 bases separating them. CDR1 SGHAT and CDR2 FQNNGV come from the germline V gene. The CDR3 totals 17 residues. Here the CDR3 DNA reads TGTGCCAGCAGCTTAGGACCAGGTCAAGCCCCTAGATCACCCCTCCACTTT. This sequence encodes CASSLGPGQAPRSPLHF.

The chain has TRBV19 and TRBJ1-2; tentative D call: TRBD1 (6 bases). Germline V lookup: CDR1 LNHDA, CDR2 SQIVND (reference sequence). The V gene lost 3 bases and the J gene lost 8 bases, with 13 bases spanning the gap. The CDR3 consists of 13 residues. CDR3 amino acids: CASSMFGGAGYTF. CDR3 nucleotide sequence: TGTGCCAGTAGTATGTTCGGGGGCGCGGGCTACACCTTC.

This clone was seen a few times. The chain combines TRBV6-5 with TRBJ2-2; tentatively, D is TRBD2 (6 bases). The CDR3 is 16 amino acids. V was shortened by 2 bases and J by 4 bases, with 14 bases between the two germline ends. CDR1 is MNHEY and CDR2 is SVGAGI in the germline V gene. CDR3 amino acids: CASSYQVAASTGELFF. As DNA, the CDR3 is TGTGCCAGCAGTTACCAGGTAGCGGCTAGCACCGGGGAGCTGTTTTTT.

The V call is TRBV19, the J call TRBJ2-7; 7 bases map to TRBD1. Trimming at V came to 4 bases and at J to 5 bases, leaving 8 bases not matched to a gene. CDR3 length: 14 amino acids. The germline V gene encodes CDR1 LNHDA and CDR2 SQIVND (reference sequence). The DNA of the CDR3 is TGTGCCAGTAGTAAGGGACAGATGTCCAACGAGCAGTACTTC. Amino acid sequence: CASSKGQMSNEQYF.

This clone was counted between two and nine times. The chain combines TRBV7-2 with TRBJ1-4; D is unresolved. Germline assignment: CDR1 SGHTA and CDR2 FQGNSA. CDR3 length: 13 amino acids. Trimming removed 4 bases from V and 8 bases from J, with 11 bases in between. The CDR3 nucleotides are TGTGCCAGCAGCTCGTGGCTGGGCGAAAAACTGTTTTTT. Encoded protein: CASSSWLGEKLFF.